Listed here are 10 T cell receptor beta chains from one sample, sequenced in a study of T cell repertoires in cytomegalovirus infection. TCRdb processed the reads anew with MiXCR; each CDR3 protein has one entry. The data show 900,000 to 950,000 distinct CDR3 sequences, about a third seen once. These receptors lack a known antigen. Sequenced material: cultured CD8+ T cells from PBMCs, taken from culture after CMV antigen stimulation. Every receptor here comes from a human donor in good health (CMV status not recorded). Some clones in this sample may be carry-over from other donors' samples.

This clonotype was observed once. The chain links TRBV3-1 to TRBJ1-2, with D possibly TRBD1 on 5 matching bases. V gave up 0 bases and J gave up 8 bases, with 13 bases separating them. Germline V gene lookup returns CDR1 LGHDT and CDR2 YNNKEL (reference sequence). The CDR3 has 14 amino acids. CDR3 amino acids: CASSQEGRAEGYTF. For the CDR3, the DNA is TGTGCCAGCAGCCAAGAAGGCAGGGCCGAAGGCTACACCTTC.

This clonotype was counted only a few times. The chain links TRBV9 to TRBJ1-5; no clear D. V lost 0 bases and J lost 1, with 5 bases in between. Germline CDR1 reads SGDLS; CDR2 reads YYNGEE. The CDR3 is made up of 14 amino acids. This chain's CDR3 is CASSVGLSNQPQHF. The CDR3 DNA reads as TGTGCCAGCAGCGTAGGATTAAGCAATCAGCCCCAGCATTTT.

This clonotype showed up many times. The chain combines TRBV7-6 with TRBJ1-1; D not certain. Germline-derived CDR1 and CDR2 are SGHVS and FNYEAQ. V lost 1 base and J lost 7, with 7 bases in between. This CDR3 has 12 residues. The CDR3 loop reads CASSLDGGEAFF. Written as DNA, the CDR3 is TGTGCCAGCAGCTTAGACGGCGGTGAAGCTTTCTTT.

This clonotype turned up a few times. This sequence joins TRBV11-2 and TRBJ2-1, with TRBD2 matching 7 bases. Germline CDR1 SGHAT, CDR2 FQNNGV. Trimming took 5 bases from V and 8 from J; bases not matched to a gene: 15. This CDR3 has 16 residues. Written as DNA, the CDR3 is TGTGCCAGCAGCCCACCCGCCCGGCGGGGGTTCGATGAGCAGTTCTTC. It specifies CASSPPARRGFDEQFF.

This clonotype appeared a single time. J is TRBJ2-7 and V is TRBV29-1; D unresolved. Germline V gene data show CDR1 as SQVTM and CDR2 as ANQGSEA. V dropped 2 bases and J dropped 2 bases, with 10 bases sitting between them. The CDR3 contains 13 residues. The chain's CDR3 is CSVEFDGPYEQYF. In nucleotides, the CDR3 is TGCAGCGTTGAATTCGACGGTCCCTACGAGCAGTACTTC.

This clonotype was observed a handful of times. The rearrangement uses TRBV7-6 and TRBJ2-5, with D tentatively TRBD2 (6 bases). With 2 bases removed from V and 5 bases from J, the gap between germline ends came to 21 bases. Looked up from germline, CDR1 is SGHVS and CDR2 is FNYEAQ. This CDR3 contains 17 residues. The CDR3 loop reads CASSLSRGNPWAETQYF. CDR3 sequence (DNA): TGTGCCAGCAGCTTATCCCGGGGGAACCCCTGGGCGGAGACCCAGTACTTC.

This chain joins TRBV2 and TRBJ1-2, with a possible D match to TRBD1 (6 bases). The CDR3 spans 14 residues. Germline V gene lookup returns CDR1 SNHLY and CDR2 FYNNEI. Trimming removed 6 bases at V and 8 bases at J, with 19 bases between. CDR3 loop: CASRNQGFYRGYTF. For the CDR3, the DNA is TGTGCCAGCAGGAATCAGGGGTTTTATAGAGGCTACACCTTC.

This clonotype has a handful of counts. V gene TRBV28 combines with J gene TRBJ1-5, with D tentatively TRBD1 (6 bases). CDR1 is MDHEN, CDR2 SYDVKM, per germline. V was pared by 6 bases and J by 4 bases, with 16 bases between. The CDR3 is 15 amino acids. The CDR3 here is CASSLQGQRNQPQHF. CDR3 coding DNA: TGTGCCAGCAGCCTCCAAGGACAGCGGAATCAGCCCCAGCATTTT.

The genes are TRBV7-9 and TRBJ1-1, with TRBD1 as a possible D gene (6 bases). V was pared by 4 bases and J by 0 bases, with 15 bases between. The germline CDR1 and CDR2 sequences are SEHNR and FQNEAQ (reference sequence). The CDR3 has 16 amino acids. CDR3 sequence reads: CASSSAGGRVNTEAFF. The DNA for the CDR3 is TGTGCCAGCAGCTCAGCCGGGGGCCGGGTGAACACTGAAGCTTTCTTT.

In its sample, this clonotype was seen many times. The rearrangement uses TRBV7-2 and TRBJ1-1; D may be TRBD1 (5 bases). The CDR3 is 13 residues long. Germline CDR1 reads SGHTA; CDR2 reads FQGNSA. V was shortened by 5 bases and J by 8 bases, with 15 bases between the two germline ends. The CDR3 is CASSAELKGEAFF. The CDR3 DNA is TGTGCCAGCAGCGCCGAACTTAAGGGGGAAGCTTTCTTT.